This TCR beta chain stems from a study of blood T cells in healthy people across ages. Study-wide results and caveats: In older individuals, TCR beta diversity per million T cells was lower, falling roughly linearly with age. When set beside aged donors, long-lived donors presented more naive CD4+ cells and higher diversity.

The second PCR ran roughly 7 to 12 cycles with a sample-barcoded 5' primer and J-beta primers. The authors tagged each cDNA molecule using a template-switch adaptor with 12 random nucleotides. TCRdb recomputed calls from the 5' RACE reads with MiXCR, one row per CDR3 protein. Of 650,000 to 700,000 distinct CDR3 sequences listed, approximately 52% are singletons. Worth noting for this clonotype: Its antigen is undetermined.

Trimming removed 5 bases from V and 13 bases from J, with 12 bases in between. The CDR3 totals 11 residues. Per germline, CDR1 MNHEY and CDR2 SVGAGI. Material for sequencing was blood. The chain combines TRBV6-5 with TRBJ2-4; TRBD2 is a possible D gene (5 bases). The origin of this receptor is an elderly woman in good health. The CDR3 loop is CASSTAGEQYF. CDR3 in DNA: TGTGCCAGCAGTACGGCCGGGGAGCAGTACTTC.